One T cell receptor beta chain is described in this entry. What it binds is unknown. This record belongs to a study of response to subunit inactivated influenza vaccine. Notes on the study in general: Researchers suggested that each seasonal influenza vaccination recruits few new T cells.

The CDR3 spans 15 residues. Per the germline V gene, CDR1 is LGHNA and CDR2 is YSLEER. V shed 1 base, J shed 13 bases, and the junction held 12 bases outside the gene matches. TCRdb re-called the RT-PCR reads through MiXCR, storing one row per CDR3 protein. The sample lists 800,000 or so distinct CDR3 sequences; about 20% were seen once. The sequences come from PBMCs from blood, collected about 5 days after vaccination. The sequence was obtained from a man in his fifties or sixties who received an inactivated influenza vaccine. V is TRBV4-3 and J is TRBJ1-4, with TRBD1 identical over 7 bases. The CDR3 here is CASSQGLDRRVVLFF. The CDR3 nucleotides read TGCGCCAGCAGCCAAGGATTGGACAGGAGGGTGGTACTGTTTTTT.